Below, 22 T cell receptor beta chains from the same sample are listed, as sequenced in a study of shared clonotypes between healthy human individuals (TCRdb year 2020). Library generation was performed with the immunoSEQ multiplex PCR assay. TCRdb took this table from immuneACCESS and kept in-frame rearrangements with V and J called. Such tables lack part of the clones; where checked against another copy, unresolved V genes explain under half of the gap, and the rest is unexplained. Within this sample are about 490,000 clones, with 65% to 85% of them counted one time only. The ten largest clones represent roughly 12% of the sample. Sequencing input: PBMCs. Source of these receptors: a woman aged 40 to 55 in good health. Some clones in this sample may be carry-over from other donors' samples.

Notes on this clone: Other nucleotide sequences from this sample produce the same CDR3. This sequence joins TRBV7-2 and TRBJ2-1, with 9 positions matching TRBD2. CDR1 is SGHTA and CDR2 is FQGNSA in the germline V gene. V shed 1 base and J 10 bases; nucleotides not matched to a gene: 2. This CDR3 spans 13 amino acids. In DNA, the CDR3 is TGTGCCAGCAGCTTAGTTCTAGCGGGGGAGCAGTTCTTC. Amino acid sequence: CASSLVLAGEQFF.

Regarding this clone: The junction and the germline gene differ at one end; a read error may be behind it. The rearrangement joins TRBV7-8 to TRBJ2-7, with D possibly being TRBD1 or TRBD2 (5 bases each). Germline CDR1 SGHVS, CDR2 FQNEAQ. The CDR3 sequence is 14 residues long. The CDR3 DNA follows: TGTGCCAGCAGCCAGAGGGGCCCCCGAGACGAGCAGCACTTC. As protein: CASSQRGPRDEQHF.

Comments on this clone: One base separates it from a far larger clone, so it is likely a read error. The sample contains more than one DNA sequence encoding this CDR3. This chain connects TRBV10-3 to TRBJ2-1; TRBD2 aligns across 8 bases. This CDR3 comprises 14 residues. Germline CDR1 is ENHRY and CDR2 is SYGVKD. The CDR3 coding sequence is TGTGCCATCAGTGCGGGAGGGACCTACAATGAACAGTTCTTC. Translation gives CAISAGGTYNEQFF.

The chain uses TRBV28 and TRBJ1-1, with D uncertain. CDR3 length equals 13 residues. Trimming stripped 2 bases from V and 7 bases from J, with 11 bases between. Germline values: CDR1 MDHEN, CDR2 SYDVKM. The CDR3 loop reads CASSLGQEFEAFF. In DNA form, the CDR3 reads TGTGCCAGCAGTTTAGGTCAGGAGTTTGAAGCTTTCTTT. Combining the CDR3 with reference TRBV28 and TRBJ1-1 gives the whole variable domain DVKVTQSSRYLVKRTGEKVFLECVQDMDHENMFWYRQDPGLGLRLIYFSYDVKMKEKGDIPEGYSVSREKKERFSLILESASTNQTSMYLCASSLGQEFEAFFGQGTRLTVV.

The CDR3 bases are TGCAGCGTTGGGGGGGACAGGGTGAAAAACTACGAGCAGTACTTC. It translates to CSVGGDRVKNYEQYF. The chain links TRBV29-1 to TRBJ2-7, with 9 bases identical to TRBD1. The CDR3 sequence is 15 residues long. V dropped 4 bases and J dropped 3; count of bases not matched to a gene: 10. Germline V gene lookup returns CDR1 SQVTM and CDR2 ANQGSEA.

This clone has just one count. At the DNA level, this CDR3 is encoded by other sequences in the same sample as well. This chain connects TRBV5-4 to TRBJ1-2; TRBD1 might be the D (5 bases). V shed 4 bases and J shed 1 base, with 8 bases lying between them. Germline values: CDR1 SGHNT, CDR2 YYREEE (reference sequence). There are 13 residues in the CDR3. In DNA, the CDR3 is TGTGCCAGCAGCCCCGACAGTAACTATGGCTACACCTTC. Residues: CASSPDSNYGYTF.

The chain couples TRBV4-3 to TRBJ2-2, with D maybe TRBD2 (7 bases). Germline V gives CDR1 LGHNA, CDR2 YSLEER. Trimming took 3 bases from V and 7 from J, leaving 12 bases between them. The CDR3 is made up of 14 amino acids. CDR3 DNA sequence: TGCGCCAGCAGCCATCGGGGGGCGGACGGGGAGCTGTTTTTT. Its protein is CASSHRGADGELFF.

As to this clone: Distinct nucleotide sequences in the sample also encode this CDR3. This chain connects TRBV2 to TRBJ1-2; no clear D. V was trimmed by 0 bases and J by 8 bases, leaving 4 bases between them. Looked up from germline, CDR1 is SNHLY and CDR2 is FYNNEI. The CDR3 is made up of 11 amino acids. For the CDR3, the DNA is TGTGCCAGCAGTGAAGCGAGGGGCTACACCTTC. This gives the protein CASSEARGYTF.

The rearrangement uses TRBV7-2 and TRBJ2-3, with 13 nucleotides matching TRBD2. The germline V gene has CDR1 SGHTA and CDR2 FQGNSA. CDR3 length equals 16 residues. V lost 5 bases to trimming and J lost 5 bases; unmatched junction nucleotides: 7. CDR3 coding DNA: TGTGCCAGCAGCCCCGGACTAGCGGGAGCAGGAGATACGCAGTATTTT. This translates into CASSPGLAGAGDTQYF.

The rearrangement uses TRBV7-2 and TRBJ2-2; 9 positions match TRBD1. CDR3 length: 17 amino acids. J was trimmed by 4 bases and V by 0 bases; bases with no gene match: 6. Germline V lookup: CDR1 SGHTA, CDR2 FQGNSA. The DNA of the CDR3 is TGTGCCAGCAGCTTAGCCCCGGGACAGGGCCCCACCGGGGAGCTGTTTTTT. Its translation is CASSLAPGQGPTGELFF.

Regarding this clone: Given a far larger clone just one base away, this is likely a sequencing read error. J is TRBJ1-2 and V is TRBV6-1; no definite D call. The CDR3 has 13 amino acids. Germline loops: CDR1 MNHNS, CDR2 SASEGT. V gave up 2 bases and J gave up 8 bases, with 12 bases separating them. CDR3 nucleotide sequence: TGTGCCAGCAGTGAATTGATGGCTAAGGGCTACACCTTC. Translating it yields CASSELMAKGYTF.

Concerning this clone itself: Germline and junction disagree at one end, which may indicate a read error. The gene calls are TRBV7-9 and TRBJ2-1, with TRBD2 identical over 11 bases. Germline loops: CDR1 SEHNR, CDR2 FQNEAQ (reference sequence). This CDR3 region has 15 residues. The CDR3 DNA is TGTGCCAGCATCTTAGCGGGAGGGAACCCCAATGAGCAGTTCTTC. It translates to CASILAGGNPNEQFF.

On this clone itself: A far larger clone is only one base removed, so a read error is likely. The chain joins TRBV5-1 to TRBJ2-7; no clear D. Germline CDR1 SGHRS, CDR2 YFSETQ. CDR3 length: 13 amino acids. The chain's CDR3 is CASSAEISYGQYF. In DNA form, the CDR3 reads TGCGCCAGTTCGGCGGAGATCTCCTACGGGCAGTACTTC.

In the case of this clone: With a far larger clone one base away, a read error is the likely cause. CDR3 in amino acids: CASSFSRSAGANVLTF. As DNA, the CDR3 is TGTGCCAGCAGCTTTAGCAGGAGCGCTGGGGCCAACGTCCTGACTTTC. The chain joins TRBV5-6 to TRBJ2-6; D not resolved. There are 16 residues in the CDR3. Trimming shortened V by 2 bases and J by 2 bases, and 11 bases separated the two germline ends. The germline CDR1 and CDR2 sequences are SGHDT and YYEEEE.

Notes on this clone: A far larger clone differs by one base, so this is likely a read error. The chain joins TRBV15 to TRBJ1-1; no clear D gene. This CDR3 has 16 residues. Per the germline V gene, CDR1 is LNHNV and CDR2 is YYDKDF (reference sequence). Trimming stripped 0 bases from V and 0 bases from J, with 11 bases between. CDR3 bases: TGTGCCACCAGCAGAGATATGGTGGAGATGAACACTGAAGCTTTCTTT. It is translated as CATSRDMVEMNTEAFF.

This chain connects TRBV6-1 to TRBJ2-3; 11 nucleotides match TRBD2. The CDR3 sequence is 18 residues long. V shed 1 base, J shed 3 bases, and the junction held 9 bases outside the gene matches. The germline V gene encodes CDR1 MNHNS and CDR2 SASEGT. CDR3 nucleotide sequence: TGTGCCAGCAGTGAAGACCGAATAACTAGCGGGAGTACAGATACGCAGTATTTT. Encoded protein: CASSEDRITSGSTDTQYF.

This chain links TRBV28 with TRBJ2-7; TRBD2 matches at 12 bases. This CDR3 has 14 amino acids. With 8 bases clipped from V and 2 bases from J, the junction kept 4 bases outside the gene matches. From germline, CDR1 is MDHEN and CDR2 SYDVKM. DNA for the CDR3: TGTGCCAGCGGAACTAGCGGGGGGACCTACGAGCAGTACTTC. This gives the protein CASGTSGGTYEQYF.

This rearrangement joins TRBV19 to TRBJ1-1; 12 bases align to TRBD1. Germline-derived CDR1 and CDR2 are LNHDA and SQIVND (reference sequence). The V and J ends lost 9 bases and 0 bases, in that order; junction bases with no gene match: 11. This CDR3 has 17 amino acids. The CDR3 DNA reads as TGTGCCAGCCGGGACAGGGGGCGCGGAAGGGTGAACACTGAAGCTTTCTTT. Translating gives CASRDRGRGRVNTEAFF.

A word on this clone: With only one base between it and a far larger clone, this is likely a read error. This chain uses TRBV28 with TRBJ1-1; a weak D match, TRBD1 (5 bases). Trimming removed 4 bases from V and 3 bases from J, with 9 bases in between. Germline-derived CDR1 and CDR2 are MDHEN and SYDVKM. The length of the CDR3 is 13 residues. In DNA form, the CDR3 reads TGTGCCAGCAGTTACCGGGACCACACTGAAGCTTTCTTT. As protein: CASSYRDHTEAFF.

The chain is built from TRBV29-1 and TRBJ2-5, with D unclear. The assigned J gene may be wrong: the sequence end matches TRBJ2-7 better. The CDR3 totals 13 residues. Germline values: CDR1 SQVTM, CDR2 ANQGSEA. The CDR3 nucleotides are TGCAGCGTTACTCCTGGAGAACCCTACGAGCAGTACTTC. Translated, it gives CSVTPGEPYEQYF.

On this clone: This is likely an artifact of a read error, given a far larger clone one base away. The same CDR3 is also encoded by other DNA sequences in this sample. The chain couples TRBV25-1 to TRBJ2-2; 11 positions agree with TRBD2. The V segment lost 4 bases and the J segment 8 bases; nucleotides outside the gene matches: 9. The germline V gene encodes CDR1 MGHDK and CDR2 SYGVNS. There are 16 residues in the CDR3. CDR3 sequence (DNA): TGTGCCAGCAGTGGTCGACTAGCGGGATATGCAGGGGAGCTGTTTTTT. The encoded protein is CASSGRLAGYAGELFF. Complete variable domain (other parts from reference TRBV25-1 and TRBJ2-2): EADIYQTPRYLVIGTGKKITLECSQTMGHDKMYWYQQDPGMELHLIHYSYGVNSTEKGDLSSESTVSRIRTEHFPLTLESARPSHTSQYLCASSGRLAGYAGELFFGEGSRLTVL.

The gene calls are TRBV9 and TRBJ2-7; 11 bases are a match to TRBD2. Germline assignment: CDR1 SGDLS and CDR2 YYNGEE. This CDR3 has 17 amino acids. Trimming took 2 bases from V and 6 from J; bases not matched to a gene: 13. CDR3 region: CASSVDSGRAGHSEQYF. The CDR3 nucleotides read TGTGCCAGCAGCGTCGATAGCGGGAGGGCCGGTCATTCCGAGCAGTACTTC.